This T cell receptor (beta chain) is from a study of radiotherapy plus CTLA-4 blockade in lung cancer. Study-wide context: Overall, 18% of patients showed an objective response, while over 30% attained disease control. Regarding the study as a whole: Early shifts in blood T cell clones, with interferon-beta, reportedly predicted response best.

Only in-frame clones appear in the TCRdb table, and some are missing; sequencing was by immunoSEQ multiplex PCR. The table includes about 76,000 clones, about 79% detected once. The germline CDR1 and CDR2 sequences are LNHDA and SQIVND (reference sequence). This CDR3 is 13 amino acids long. V was pared by 3 bases and J by 8 bases, with 13 bases between. Patients in the study, people with chemo-refractory metastatic non-small-cell lung cancer, received focal radiation plus ipilimumab CTLA-4 blockade. Of note for this clone: Its antigen remains unidentified.

This receptor was taken from a human donor with non-small cell lung cancer whose response to radiotherapy plus ipilimumab could not be evaluated. Some clones in this sample may be carry-over from other donors' samples. This chain links TRBV19 with TRBJ1-1; TRBD1 might be the D (5 bases). Sequences were derived from peripheral blood, sampled from a patient treated with radiotherapy plus ipilimumab. CDR3 in DNA: TGTGCCAGTAGTATGTCCGGGAGGGGAGAAGCTTTCTTT. Amino acids: CASSMSGRGEAFF.